This TCR beta chain was obtained from a study of T-cell memory formation after mild COVID-19. Study findings and constraints: Clonal second-wave expansions that peaked on day 37 had unconfirmed SARS-CoV-2 specificity. Clones that contracted clustered mainly in CM and EM if CD4+ and in EMRA if CD8+.

About this clonotype itself: Its antigen remains unknown.

V lost 6 bases, J lost 11 bases, and 16 bases lay in between. CDR3 length: 12 residues. TCRdb reprocessed the 5' RACE reads with MiXCR, giving one entry per CDR3 protein. Of hundreds of thousands of distinct CDR3 sequences listed, roughly 18% are singletons. This clonotype was obtained from an adult woman who had mild COVID-19 (a few samples of this study predate the infection). Cell type and time point are not known. The sample was PBMCs or a T cell subset sorted from them (not recorded which). The chain has TRBV12-3 or TRBV12-4 and TRBJ1-1; no reliable D call. This CDR3 is CASRQSILDAFF. The CDR3 DNA is TGTGCCAGCAGGCAGAGCATCCTTGACGCTTTCTTT.